This T cell receptor (beta chain) comes out of a study of T cell responses to AZD1222 COVID-19 vaccine. Method: immunoSEQ multiplex PCR; TCRdb's copy keeps in-frame clones and lacks some. This sample has around 110,000 clones, with around 94% found just once. The CDR3 spans 14 residues. Germline lookup yields CDR1 LNHDA and CDR2 SQIVND (reference sequence). Between the trimmed V and J ends, which lost 4 bases and 7 bases, there was a span of 14 bases. The gene calls are TRBV19 and TRBJ1-5; D gene uncertain. Specimen: peripheral blood, collected 28 days after the second AZD1222 dose. The sequence derives from an adult who received the AZD1222 COVID-19 vaccine. This chain's CDR3 is CASSTTVGMQPQHF. Written as DNA, the CDR3 is TGTGCCAGTAGTACAACTGTCGGGATGCAGCCCCAGCATTTT.